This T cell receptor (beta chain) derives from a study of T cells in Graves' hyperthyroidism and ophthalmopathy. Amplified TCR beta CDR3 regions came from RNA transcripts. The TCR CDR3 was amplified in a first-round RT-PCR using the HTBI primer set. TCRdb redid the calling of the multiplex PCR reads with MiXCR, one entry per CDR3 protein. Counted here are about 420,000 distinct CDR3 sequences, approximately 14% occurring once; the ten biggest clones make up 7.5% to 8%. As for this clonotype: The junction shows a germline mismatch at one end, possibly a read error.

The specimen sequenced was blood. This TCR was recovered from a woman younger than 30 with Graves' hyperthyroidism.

The DNA for the CDR3 is TGTGCCAGCAGCTTAGGGGGCTCCCACTCTGGAAACACCATGTATTTT. Amino acids: CASSLGGSHSGNTMYF. The genes are TRBV11-2 and TRBJ1-3; D might be TRBD1 (5 bases). This CDR3 has 16 amino acids. Germline CDR1 reads SGHAT; CDR2 reads FQNNGV.